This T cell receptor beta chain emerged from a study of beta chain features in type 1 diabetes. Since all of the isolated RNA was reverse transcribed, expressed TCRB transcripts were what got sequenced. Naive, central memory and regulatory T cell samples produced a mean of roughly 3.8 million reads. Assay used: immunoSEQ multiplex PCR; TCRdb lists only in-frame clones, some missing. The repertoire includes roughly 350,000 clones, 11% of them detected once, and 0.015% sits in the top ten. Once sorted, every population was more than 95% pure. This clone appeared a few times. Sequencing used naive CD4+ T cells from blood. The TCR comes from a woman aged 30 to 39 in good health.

The CDR3: CASSFPSGAGETQYF. In DNA, the CDR3 is TGTGCCAGCAGCTTCCCTAGCGGGGCGGGGGAGACCCAGTACTTC. This chain connects TRBV5-4 to TRBJ2-5; 9 bases align to TRBD2. There are 15 residues in the CDR3. V was clipped by 2 bases and J by 5 bases; unmatched bases: 7. Germline CDR1 and CDR2: SGHNT and YYREEE (reference sequence).